The clone carrying this T cell receptor (beta chain) turned up a few times. Patients from Seattle were sampled longitudinally, starting during active infection. The data were taken from a study of blood T cell repertoires in COVID-19. Background on the study: Sites across the United States, Italy and Spain contributed samples from acute and convalescent COVID-19. In each case, the material was cDNA or gDNA derived from T cells, B-cell-depleted T cells, or PBMCs.

The CDR3 spans 18 residues. Germline CDR1 is SGHRS and CDR2 is YFSETQ. J gave up 4 bases and V 0 bases, and 5 bases lay outside the gene matches. In the original analysis: Estimates of nucleated cell counts were drawn from the amplification of reference gene primers. The protocol was immunoSEQ multiplex PCR, while the TCRdb copy is restricted to in-frame clones and leaves out a portion. V, J and clone size are taken as reported in that table, and D and trimming were inferred from the DNA itself. Here the sample spans 150,000 to 200,000 clones, roughly three quarters being singletons. The specimen was peripheral blood. The rearrangement links TRBV5-1 to TRBJ2-3; 16 bases map to TRBD2. The receptor's source is a woman aged 80 or over with COVID-19, enrolled during active disease. The DNA of the CDR3 is TGCGCCAGCAGCTTGGCCGGGACTAGCGGGAGGGGATCAGATACGCAGTATTTT. It encodes CASSLAGTSGRGSDTQYF.